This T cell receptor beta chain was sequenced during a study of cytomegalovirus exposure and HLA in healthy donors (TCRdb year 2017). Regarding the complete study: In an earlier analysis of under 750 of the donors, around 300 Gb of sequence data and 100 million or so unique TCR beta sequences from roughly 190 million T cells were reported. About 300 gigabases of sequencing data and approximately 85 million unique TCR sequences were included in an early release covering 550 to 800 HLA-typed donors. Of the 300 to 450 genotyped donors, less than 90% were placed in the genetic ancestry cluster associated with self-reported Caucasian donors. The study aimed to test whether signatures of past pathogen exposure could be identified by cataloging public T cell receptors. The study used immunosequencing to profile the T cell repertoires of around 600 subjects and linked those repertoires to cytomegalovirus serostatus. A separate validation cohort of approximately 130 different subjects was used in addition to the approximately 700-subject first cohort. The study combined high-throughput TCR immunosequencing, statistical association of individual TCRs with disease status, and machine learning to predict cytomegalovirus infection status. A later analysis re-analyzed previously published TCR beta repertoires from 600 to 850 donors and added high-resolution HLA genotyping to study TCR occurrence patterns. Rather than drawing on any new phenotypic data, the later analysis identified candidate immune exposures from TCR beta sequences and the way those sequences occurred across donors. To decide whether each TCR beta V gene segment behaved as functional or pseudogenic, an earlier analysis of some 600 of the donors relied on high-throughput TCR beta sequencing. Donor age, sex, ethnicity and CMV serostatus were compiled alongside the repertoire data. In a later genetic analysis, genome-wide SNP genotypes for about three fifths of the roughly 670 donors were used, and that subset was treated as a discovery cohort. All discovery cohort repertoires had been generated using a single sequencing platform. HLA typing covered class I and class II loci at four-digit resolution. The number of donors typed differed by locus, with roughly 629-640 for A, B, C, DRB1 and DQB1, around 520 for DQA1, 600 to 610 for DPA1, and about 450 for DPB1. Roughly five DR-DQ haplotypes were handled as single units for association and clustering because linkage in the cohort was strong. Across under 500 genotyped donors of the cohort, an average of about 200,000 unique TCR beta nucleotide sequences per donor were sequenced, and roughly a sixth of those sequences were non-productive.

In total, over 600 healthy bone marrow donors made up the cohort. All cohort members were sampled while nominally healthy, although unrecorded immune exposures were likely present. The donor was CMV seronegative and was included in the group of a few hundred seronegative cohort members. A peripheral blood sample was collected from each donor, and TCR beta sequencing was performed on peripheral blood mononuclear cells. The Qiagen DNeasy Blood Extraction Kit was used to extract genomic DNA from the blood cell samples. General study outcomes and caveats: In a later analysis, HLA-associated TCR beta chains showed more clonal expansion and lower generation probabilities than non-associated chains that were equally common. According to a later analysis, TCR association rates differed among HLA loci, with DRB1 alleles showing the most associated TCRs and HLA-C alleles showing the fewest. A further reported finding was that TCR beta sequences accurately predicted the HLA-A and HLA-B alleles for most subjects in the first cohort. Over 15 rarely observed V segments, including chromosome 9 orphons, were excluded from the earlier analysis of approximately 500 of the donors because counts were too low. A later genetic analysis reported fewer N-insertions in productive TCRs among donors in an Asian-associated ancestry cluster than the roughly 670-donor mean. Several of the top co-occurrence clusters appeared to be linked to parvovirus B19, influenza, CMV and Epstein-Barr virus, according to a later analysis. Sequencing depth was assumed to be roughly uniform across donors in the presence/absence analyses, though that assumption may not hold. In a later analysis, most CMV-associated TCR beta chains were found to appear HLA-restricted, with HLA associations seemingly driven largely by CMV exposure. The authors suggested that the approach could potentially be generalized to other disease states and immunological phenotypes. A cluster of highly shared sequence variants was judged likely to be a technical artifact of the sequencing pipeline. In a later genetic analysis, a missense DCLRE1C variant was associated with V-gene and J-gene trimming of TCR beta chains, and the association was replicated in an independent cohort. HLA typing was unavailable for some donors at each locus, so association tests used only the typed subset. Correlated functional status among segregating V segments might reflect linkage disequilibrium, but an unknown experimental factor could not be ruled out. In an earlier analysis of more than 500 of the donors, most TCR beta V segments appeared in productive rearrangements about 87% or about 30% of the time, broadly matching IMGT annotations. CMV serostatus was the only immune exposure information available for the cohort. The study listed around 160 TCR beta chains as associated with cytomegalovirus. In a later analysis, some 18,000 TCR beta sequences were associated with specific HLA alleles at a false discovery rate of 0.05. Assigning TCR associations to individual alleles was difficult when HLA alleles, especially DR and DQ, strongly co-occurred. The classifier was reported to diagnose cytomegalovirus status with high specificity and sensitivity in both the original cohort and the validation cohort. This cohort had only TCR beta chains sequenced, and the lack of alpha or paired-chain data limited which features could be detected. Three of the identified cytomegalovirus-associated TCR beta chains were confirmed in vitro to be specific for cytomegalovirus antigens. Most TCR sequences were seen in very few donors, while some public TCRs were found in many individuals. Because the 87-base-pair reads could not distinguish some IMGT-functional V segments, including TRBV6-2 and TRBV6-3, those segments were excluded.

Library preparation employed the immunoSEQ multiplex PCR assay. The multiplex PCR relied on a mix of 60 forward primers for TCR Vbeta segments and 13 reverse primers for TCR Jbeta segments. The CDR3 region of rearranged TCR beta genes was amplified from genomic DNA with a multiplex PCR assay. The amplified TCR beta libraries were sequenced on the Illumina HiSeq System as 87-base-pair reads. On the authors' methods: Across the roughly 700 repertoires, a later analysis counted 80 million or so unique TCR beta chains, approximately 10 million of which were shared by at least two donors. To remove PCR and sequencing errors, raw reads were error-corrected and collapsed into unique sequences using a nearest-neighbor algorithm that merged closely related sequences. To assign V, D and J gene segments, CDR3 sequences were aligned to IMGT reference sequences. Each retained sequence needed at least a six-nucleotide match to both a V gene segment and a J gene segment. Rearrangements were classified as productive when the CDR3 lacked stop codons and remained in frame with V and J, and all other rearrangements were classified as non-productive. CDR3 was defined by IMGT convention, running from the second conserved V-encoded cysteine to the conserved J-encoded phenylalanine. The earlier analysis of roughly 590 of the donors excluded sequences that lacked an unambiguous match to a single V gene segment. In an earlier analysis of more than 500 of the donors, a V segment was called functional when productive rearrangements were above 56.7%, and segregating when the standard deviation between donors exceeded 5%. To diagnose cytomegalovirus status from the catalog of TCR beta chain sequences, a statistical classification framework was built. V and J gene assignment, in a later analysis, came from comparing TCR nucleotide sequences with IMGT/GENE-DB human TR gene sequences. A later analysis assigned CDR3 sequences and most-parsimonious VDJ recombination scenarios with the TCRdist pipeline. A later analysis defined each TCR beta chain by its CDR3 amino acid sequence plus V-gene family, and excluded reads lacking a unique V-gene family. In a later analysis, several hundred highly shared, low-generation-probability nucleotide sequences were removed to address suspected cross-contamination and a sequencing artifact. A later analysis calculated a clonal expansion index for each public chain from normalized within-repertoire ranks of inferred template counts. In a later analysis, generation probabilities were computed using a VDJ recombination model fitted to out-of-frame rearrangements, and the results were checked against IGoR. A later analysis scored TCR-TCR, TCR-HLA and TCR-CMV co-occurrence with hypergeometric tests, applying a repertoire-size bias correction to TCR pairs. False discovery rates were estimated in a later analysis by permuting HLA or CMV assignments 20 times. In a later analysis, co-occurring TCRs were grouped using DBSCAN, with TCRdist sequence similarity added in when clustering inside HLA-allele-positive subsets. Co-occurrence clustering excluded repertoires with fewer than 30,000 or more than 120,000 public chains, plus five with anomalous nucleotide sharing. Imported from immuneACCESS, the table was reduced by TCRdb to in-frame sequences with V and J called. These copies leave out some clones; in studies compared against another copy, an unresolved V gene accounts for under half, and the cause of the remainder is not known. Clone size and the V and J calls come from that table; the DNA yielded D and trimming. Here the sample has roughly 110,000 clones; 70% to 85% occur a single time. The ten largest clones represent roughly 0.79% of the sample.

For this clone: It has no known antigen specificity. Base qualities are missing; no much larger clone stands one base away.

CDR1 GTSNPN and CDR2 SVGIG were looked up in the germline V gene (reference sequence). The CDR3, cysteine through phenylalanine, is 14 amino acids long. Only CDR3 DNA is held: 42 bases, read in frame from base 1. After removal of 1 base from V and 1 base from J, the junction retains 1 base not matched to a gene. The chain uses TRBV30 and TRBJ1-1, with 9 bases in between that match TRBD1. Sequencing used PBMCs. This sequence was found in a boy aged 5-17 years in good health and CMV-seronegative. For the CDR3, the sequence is CAWSGGQGNTEAFF. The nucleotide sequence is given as TGTGCCTGGAGTGGGGGACAGGGGAACACTGAAGCTTTCTTT.